There are many counts of the clone carrying this T cell receptor (beta chain). This sample was taken from a study of blood T cell repertoires in COVID-19. At the level of the study: The study drew acute and convalescent COVID-19 samples from the United States, Italy and Spain. T cells, B-cell-depleted T cells, or PBMCs provided the cDNA or gDNA that served as material.

Per the original methods: Nucleated cell counts were estimated from reference gene primer amplification. Assay used: immunoSEQ multiplex PCR; TCRdb lists only in-frame clones, some missing. That table is the source of V, J and clone size, and D and trimming were worked out from the DNA. The sample consists of about 300,000 clones, around 90% of them appearing once. V gave up 1 base and J gave up 3 bases, with 19 bases separating them. This CDR3 comprises 17 residues. The germline CDR1 and CDR2 sequences are MNHNS and SASEGT. The receptor was derived from a young man with active or convalescent COVID-19. The chain uses TRBV6-1 and TRBJ2-7; possibly TRBD1 for D (8 bases). The sequencing sample was made of peripheral blood. The CDR3 nucleotides are TGTGCCAGCAGTGAAGTCGCGGGGGACAGGAGATTCTACGAGCAGTACTTC. It yields the protein CASSEVAGDRRFYEQYF.